What follows are 10 T cell receptor beta chains derived from one specimen sequenced in a study of identical twins. TCRdb re-called the 5' RACE reads with MiXCR, one entry per CDR3 protein. The repertoire holds 450,000 or so distinct CDR3 sequences, with approximately 15% as singletons. This sample was also put to use in a study of yellow fever vaccine responses in identical twins.

Source material: CD4+ T cells sorted from blood. All receptors come from a woman younger than 30 in good health.

The gene calls are TRBV20-1 and TRBJ2-5; D is perhaps TRBD1 (5 bases). Germline loops: CDR1 DFQATT, CDR2 SNEGSKA (reference sequence). V was cut by 5 bases and J by 5 bases, with 18 bases left in between. CDR3 length: 14 residues. The CDR3 bases are TGCAGTGCTGGAGCTGTCCAGGGTCTGGAGACCCAGTACTTC. It encodes CSAGAVQGLETQYF.

This clonotype appeared many times. This chain connects TRBV4-1 to TRBJ2-2; TRBD2 agrees at 7 bases. Germline assignment: CDR1 MGHRA and CDR2 YSYEKL. The CDR3 has 18 residues. Unmatched junction bases numbered 10, after V lost 1 base and J lost 2 bases. CDR3 amino acids: CASSQVPRGTTNTGELFF. CDR3 DNA sequence: TGCGCCAGCAGCCAAGTCCCTCGAGGGACTACAAACACCGGGGAGCTGTTTTTT.

The rearrangement links TRBV4-2 to TRBJ2-1; 8 bases are shared with TRBD2. Per the germline V gene, CDR1 is LGHNA and CDR2 is YNFKEQ. Trimming took 3 bases from V and 4 from J; bases not matched to a gene: 8. This CDR3 is 16 amino acids long. CDR3 in amino acids: CASSQRVAGSYNEQFF. CDR3 bases: TGTGCCAGCAGCCAGAGAGTAGCGGGAAGTTACAATGAGCAGTTCTTC.

This clonotype turned up a few times. V usage is TRBV7-9 and J usage is TRBJ2-1, with 8 bases matching TRBD2. Germline V lookup: CDR1 SEHNR, CDR2 FQNEAQ (reference sequence). This CDR3 has 15 residues. With 5 bases clipped from V and 0 bases from J, the junction kept 3 bases outside the gene matches. As DNA, the CDR3 is TGTGCCAGCAGCAGAAGCGGGGGCTCCTACAATGAGCAGTTCTTC. Translated, it gives CASSRSGGSYNEQFF.

This clonotype was detected ten times or more. V is TRBV24-1 and J is TRBJ2-3; TRBD1 might be the D (6 bases). The CDR3 has 14 residues. V was pared by 3 bases and J by 3 bases, with 9 bases between. Germline CDR1 reads KGHDR; CDR2 reads SFDVKD. CDR3 bases: TGTGCCACCAGTGATCCAGGGGTAACAGATACGCAGTATTTT. This sequence encodes CATSDPGVTDTQYF.

This chain joins TRBV5-6 and TRBJ1-5; TRBD1 is a possible D gene (5 bases). Between the trimmed V and J ends, which lost 4 bases and 3 bases, there was a span of 17 bases. The CDR3 covers 16 residues. Germline loops: CDR1 SGHDT, CDR2 YYEEEE. The CDR3 DNA follows: TGTGCCAGCAGCCAGGCCTTGGGGGGAGTCAATCAGCCCCAGCATTTT. It yields the protein CASSQALGGVNQPQHF.

This clonotype has a handful of counts. The chain carries TRBV5-1 and TRBJ2-7; D gene uncertain. The CDR3 loop spans 15 amino acids. V was clipped by 2 bases and J by 0 bases, with 12 bases between them. CDR1 is SGHRS, CDR2 YFSETQ, per germline. CDR3 loop: CASSFLVGDSYEQYF. In DNA form, the CDR3 reads TGCGCCAGCAGCTTTCTTGTAGGAGACTCCTACGAGCAGTACTTC.

This clonotype was recorded a few times. The V gene is TRBV4-3, the J gene TRBJ2-3; D gene unclear. Per germline, CDR1 LGHNA and CDR2 YSLEER. V was clipped by 0 bases and J by 4 bases, with 8 bases between them. This CDR3 has 14 amino acids. The CDR3 DNA reads TGCGCCAGCAGCCAAGAGCCCCTCGCAGATACGCAGTATTTT. The encoded protein is CASSQEPLADTQYF.

At least ten counts were recorded for this clonotype. V is TRBV12-3 or TRBV12-4 and J is TRBJ1-5; 8 nucleotides align to TRBD1. The CDR3 loop spans 14 amino acids. The V segment lost 6 bases and the J segment 6 bases; nucleotides outside the gene matches: 7. The CDR3 DNA follows: TGTGCCAGCAGAGGACAGGGTAATAGTCAGCCCCAGCATTTT. This translates into CASRGQGNSQPQHF.

V and J are TRBV20-1 and TRBJ2-1, with TRBD2 identical over 10 bases. This CDR3 comprises 15 residues. V lost 0 bases to trimming and J lost 7 bases; unmatched junction nucleotides: 6. Germline CDR1 and CDR2: DFQATT and SNEGSKA (reference sequence). The CDR3 region has the DNA TGCAGTGCTAGAGAGGACCGAGCGGGAGGGAATGAGCAGTTCTTC. Translating it yields CSAREDRAGGNEQFF.